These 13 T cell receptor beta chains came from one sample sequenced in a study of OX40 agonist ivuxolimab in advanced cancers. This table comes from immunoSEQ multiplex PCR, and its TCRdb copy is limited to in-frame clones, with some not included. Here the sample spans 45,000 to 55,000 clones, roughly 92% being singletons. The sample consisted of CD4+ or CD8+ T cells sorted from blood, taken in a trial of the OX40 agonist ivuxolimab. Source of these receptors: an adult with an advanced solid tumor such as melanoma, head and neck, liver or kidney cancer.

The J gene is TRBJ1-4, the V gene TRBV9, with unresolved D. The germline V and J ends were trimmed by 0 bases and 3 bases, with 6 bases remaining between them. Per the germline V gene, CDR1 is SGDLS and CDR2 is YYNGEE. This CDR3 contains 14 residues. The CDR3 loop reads CASSVGRPNEKLFF. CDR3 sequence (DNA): TGTGCCAGCAGCGTAGGCAGACCTAATGAAAAACTGTTTTTT.

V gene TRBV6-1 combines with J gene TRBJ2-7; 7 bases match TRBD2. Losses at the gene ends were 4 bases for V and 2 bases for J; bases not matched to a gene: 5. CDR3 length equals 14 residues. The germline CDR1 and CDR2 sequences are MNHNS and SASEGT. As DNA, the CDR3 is TGTGCCAGCAGTGTTCTAGCGGCGACCTACGAGCAGTACTTC. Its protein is CASSVLAATYEQYF.

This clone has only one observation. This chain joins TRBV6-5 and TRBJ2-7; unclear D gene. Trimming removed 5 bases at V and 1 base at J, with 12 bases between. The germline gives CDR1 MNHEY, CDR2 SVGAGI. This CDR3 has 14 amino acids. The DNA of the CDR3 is TGTGCCAGCAGTGTAACCCCGGCATCCTACGAGCAGTACTTC. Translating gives CASSVTPASYEQYF.

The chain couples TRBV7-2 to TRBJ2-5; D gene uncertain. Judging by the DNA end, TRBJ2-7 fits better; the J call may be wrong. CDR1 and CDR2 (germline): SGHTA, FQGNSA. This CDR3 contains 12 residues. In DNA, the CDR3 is TGTGCCAGCAGCTTTTTCCTATCCGAGCAGTACTTC. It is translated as CASSFFLSEQYF.

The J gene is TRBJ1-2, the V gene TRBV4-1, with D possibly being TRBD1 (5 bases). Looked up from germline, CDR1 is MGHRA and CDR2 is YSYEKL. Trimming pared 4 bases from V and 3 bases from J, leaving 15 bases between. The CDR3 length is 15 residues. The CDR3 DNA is TGCGCCAGCAGCCCCGGGACCCTGCAATACTATGGCTACACCTTC. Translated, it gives CASSPGTLQYYGYTF.

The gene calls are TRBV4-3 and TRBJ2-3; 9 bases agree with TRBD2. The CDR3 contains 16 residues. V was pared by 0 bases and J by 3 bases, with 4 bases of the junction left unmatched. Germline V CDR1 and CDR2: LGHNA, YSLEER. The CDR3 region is CASSQEASGITDTQYF. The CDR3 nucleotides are TGCGCCAGCAGCCAAGAGGCTAGCGGGATTACAGATACGCAGTATTTT.

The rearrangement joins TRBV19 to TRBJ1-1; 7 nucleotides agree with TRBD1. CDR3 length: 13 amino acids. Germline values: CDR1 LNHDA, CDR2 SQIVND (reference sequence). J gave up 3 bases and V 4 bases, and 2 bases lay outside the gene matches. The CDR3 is CASSTTGDTEAFF. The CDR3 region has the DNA TGTGCCAGTAGTACCACAGGGGACACTGAAGCTTTCTTT.

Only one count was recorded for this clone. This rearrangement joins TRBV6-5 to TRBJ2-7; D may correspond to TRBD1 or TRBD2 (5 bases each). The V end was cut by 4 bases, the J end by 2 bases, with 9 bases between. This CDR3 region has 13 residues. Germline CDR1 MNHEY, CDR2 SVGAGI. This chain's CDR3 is CASSSGATYEQYF. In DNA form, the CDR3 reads TGTGCCAGCAGTTCCGGGGCTACCTACGAGCAGTACTTC.

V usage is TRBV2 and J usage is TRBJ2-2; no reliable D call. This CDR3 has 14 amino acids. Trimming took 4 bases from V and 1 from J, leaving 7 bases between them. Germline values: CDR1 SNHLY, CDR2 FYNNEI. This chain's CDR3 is CASSVPENTGELFF. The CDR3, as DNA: TGTGCCAGCAGTGTACCAGAGAACACCGGGGAGCTGTTTTTT.

CDR3: CASSLSSSLGGTQYF. CDR3 in DNA: TGTGCCAGCAGTTTATCGAGCTCCCTCGGGGGGACCCAGTACTTC. The rearrangement uses TRBV27 and TRBJ2-5, with D tentatively TRBD2 (6 bases). From germline, CDR1 is MNHEY and CDR2 SMNVEV (reference sequence). CDR3 length: 15 amino acids. With 0 bases removed from V and 7 bases from J, the gap between germline ends came to 15 bases.

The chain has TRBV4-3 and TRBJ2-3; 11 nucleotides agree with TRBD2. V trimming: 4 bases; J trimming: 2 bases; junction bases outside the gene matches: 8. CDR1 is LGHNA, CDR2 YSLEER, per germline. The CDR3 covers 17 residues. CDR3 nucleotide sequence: TGCGCCAGCAGCCCCTACCCGGGACTAGCGGCCACAGATACGCAGTATTTT. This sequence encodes CASSPYPGLAATDTQYF.

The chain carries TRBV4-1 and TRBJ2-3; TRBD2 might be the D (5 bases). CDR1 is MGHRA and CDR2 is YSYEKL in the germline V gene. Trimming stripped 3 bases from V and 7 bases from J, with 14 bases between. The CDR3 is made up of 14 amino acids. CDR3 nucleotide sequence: TGCGCCAGCAGCCAGGGAGCTAGCACTTATACGCAGTATTTT. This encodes CASSQGASTYTQYF.

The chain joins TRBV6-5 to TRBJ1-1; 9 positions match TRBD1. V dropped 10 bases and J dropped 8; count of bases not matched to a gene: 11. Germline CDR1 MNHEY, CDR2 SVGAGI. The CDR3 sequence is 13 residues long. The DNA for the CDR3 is TGTGCCACCAAGACCGGGACAGGGACAGAAGCTTTCTTT. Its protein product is CATKTGTGTEAFF.